These 23 T cell receptor beta chains were all obtained from the same sample, sequenced in a study of PD-1 blockade in classical Hodgkin lymphoma. Time point reported: newly diagnosed, previously untreated cHL patient sample. The data were produced by immunoSEQ multiplex PCR, yet TCRdb's version contains in-frame clones alone and is incomplete. This table holds 70,000 or so clones, about 94% found once. Sequenced material: peripheral blood mononuclear cells (PBMCs). The receptors stem from a human donor with classical Hodgkin lymphoma.

This clone was recorded only once. CDR3 nucleotides: TGTGCCAGCAGCTTGAGGGGAGGGAATGGCTACACCTTC. This sequence encodes CASSLRGGNGYTF. The chain recombines TRBV7-3 with TRBJ1-2; tentative D call: TRBD1 (5 bases). This CDR3 comprises 13 residues. The V and J ends lost 3 bases and 6 bases respectively, with 11 bases between them. In germline, CDR1 is SGHTA, CDR2 FQGTGA. The full variable domain, in which reference TRBV7-3 and TRBJ1-2 provide the parts outside the CDR3, is GAGVSQTPSNKVTEKGKYVELRCDPISGHTALYWYRQSLGQGPEFLIYFQGTGAADDSGLPNDRFFAVRPEGSVSTLKIQRTERGDSAVYLCASSLRGGNGYTFGSGTRLTVV.

The chain has TRBV5-4 and TRBJ1-1, with 7 bases identical to TRBD1. The V and J ends lost 2 bases and 0 bases, in that order; junction bases with no gene match: 7. This CDR3 has 16 residues. Germline V gene data show CDR1 as SGHNT and CDR2 as YYREEE (reference sequence). The CDR3 DNA is TGTGCCAGCAGCTTAGGGGGCCGGGGGGTGAACACTGAAGCTTTCTTT. This sequence encodes CASSLGGRGVNTEAFF.

J is TRBJ1-2 and V is TRBV5-4; no definite D call. Trimming took 4 bases from V and 8 from J, leaving 18 bases between them. This CDR3 region has 14 residues. The germline CDR1 and CDR2 sequences are SGHNT and YYREEE (reference sequence). The CDR3 DNA sequence: TGTGCCAGCAGCACACCGACCTTCGCCGGGGGCTACACCTTC. Protein product: CASSTPTFAGGYTF.

This chain links TRBV5-8 with TRBJ2-4, with TRBD2 identical over 13 bases. From germline, CDR1 is SGHTS and CDR2 YDEGEE. With 4 bases clipped from V and 2 bases from J, the junction kept 3 bases outside the gene matches. This CDR3 spans 16 amino acids. The CDR3 reads CASSPGLAGPKNIQYF. CDR3 bases: TGTGCCAGCAGCCCGGGACTAGCGGGGCCCAAAAACATTCAGTACTTC.

The V gene is TRBV7-2, the J gene TRBJ1-2; D unclear. The V gene's germline CDR1 is SGHTA and CDR2 FQGNSA. V lost 1 base, J lost 0 bases, and 12 bases lay in between. The CDR3 totals 16 residues. In nucleotides, the CDR3 is TGTGCCAGCAGCTTAGTGGTTCCGGCTCCTAACTATGGCTACACCTTC. Protein product: CASSLVVPAPNYGYTF.

The rearrangement joins TRBV7-2 to TRBJ1-1; D not certain. The germline V gene has CDR1 SGHTA and CDR2 FQGNSA. The length of the CDR3 is 16 residues. With 3 bases removed from V and 1 base from J, the gap between germline ends came to 15 bases. CDR3 nucleotide sequence: TGTGCCAGCAGCTTCGGAAGGAGACGGACGAACACTGAAGCTTTCTTT. Translating gives CASSFGRRRTNTEAFF. The complete variable domain, with remaining parts taken from reference TRBV7-2 and TRBJ1-1, reads GAGVSQSPSNKVTEKGKDVELRCDPISGHTALYWYRQSLGQGLEFLIYFQGNSAPDKSGLPSDRFSAERTGGSVSTLTIQRTQQEDSAVYLCASSFGRRRTNTEAFFGQGTRLTVV.

This clone has only one observation. For the CDR3, the DNA is TGTGCCAGCTCACCGACAGGGGGCTCAGATACGCAGTATTTT. It encodes CASSPTGGSDTQYF. V usage is TRBV18 and J usage is TRBJ2-3; TRBD1 matches at 10 bases. Germline V CDR1 and CDR2: KGHSH, LQKENI. The CDR3 loop spans 14 amino acids. Trimming took 3 bases from V and 4 from J; bases not matched to a gene: 1.

The chain carries TRBV9 and TRBJ2-3; 14 bases match TRBD2. Germline values: CDR1 SGDLS, CDR2 YYNGEE. There are 16 residues in the CDR3. V lost 4 bases to trimming and J lost 4 bases; unmatched junction nucleotides: 5. As DNA, the CDR3 is TGTGCCAGCAGCAATCGACTAGCGGGGGGGGCAGATACGCAGTATTTT. Translated, it gives CASSNRLAGGADTQYF.

The chain links TRBV2 to TRBJ1-2, with 7 nucleotides matching TRBD1. V gave up 7 bases and J gave up 8 bases; unmatched junction bases: 13. This CDR3 region has 14 residues. Germline CDR1 is SNHLY and CDR2 is FYNNEI. The CDR3 region has the DNA TGTGCCAGCAAAAGTGAAAAGGGGGCGGTAGGCTACACCTTC. Translated: CASKSEKGAVGYTF.

The V gene is TRBV6-4, the J gene TRBJ2-7; 7 nucleotides align to TRBD1. Trimming at V came to 9 bases and at J to 5 bases, leaving 4 bases not matched to a gene. Germline-derived CDR1 and CDR2 are MRHNA and SNTAGT. The CDR3 sequence is 11 residues long. This CDR3 reads CARAQGDEQYF. The DNA of the CDR3 is TGTGCCAGGGCGCAGGGGGACGAGCAGTACTTC.

The V call is TRBV9, the J call TRBJ2-2, with D perhaps TRBD2 (7 bases). The CDR3 covers 16 residues. Per germline, CDR1 SGDLS and CDR2 YYNGEE. Trimming cost V 5 bases and J 4 bases, with 18 bases left between them. Here the CDR3 DNA reads TGTGCCAGCAGATACGGGGGGCCGGGCAGCACCGGGGAGCTGTTTTTT. Protein product: CASRYGGPGSTGELFF. The whole variable domain, remainder taken from reference TRBV9 and TRBJ2-2, is DSGVTQTPKHLITATGQRVTLRCSPRSGDLSVYWYQQSLDQGLQFLIQYYNGEERAKGNILERFSAQQFPDLHSELNLSSLELGDSALYFCASRYGGPGSTGELFFGEGSRLTVL.

V usage is TRBV4-1 and J usage is TRBJ1-2, with D maybe TRBD1 (6 bases). From germline, CDR1 is MGHRA and CDR2 YSYEKL. CDR3 length: 17 amino acids. V lost 4 bases and J 2 bases, leaving 20 bases between the germline ends. CDR3 bases: TGCGCCAGCAGCCTTGGACATAGGGGGGACGCAAACTATGGCTACACCTTC. This gives the protein CASSLGHRGDANYGYTF.

The chain uses TRBV10-3 and TRBJ2-5; 7 positions agree with TRBD1. Germline CDR1 and CDR2: ENHRY and SYGVKD. The CDR3 loop spans 13 amino acids. V shed 4 bases, J shed 2 bases, and the junction held 1 base outside the gene matches. The DNA for the CDR3 is TGTGCCATCAGTGCGGGACAGCAAGAGACCCAGTACTTC. Its protein product is CAISAGQQETQYF.

The CDR3 DNA follows: TGCGCCAGCAGCCTCGGGGACAGGGGCAATCAGCCCCAGCATTTT. Translation: CASSLGDRGNQPQHF. The chain joins TRBV5-1 to TRBJ1-5, with 9 positions matching TRBD1. V shed 4 bases, J shed 2 bases, and the junction held 4 bases outside the gene matches. This CDR3 comprises 15 residues. Per germline, CDR1 SGHRS and CDR2 YFSETQ. The full variable domain, rest sourced from reference TRBV5-1 and TRBJ1-5, is KAGVTQTPRYLIKTRGQQVTLSCSPISGHRSVSWYQQTPGQGLQFLFEYFSETQRNKGNFPGRFSGRQFSNSRSEMNVSTLELGDSALYLCASSLGDRGNQPQHFGDGTRLSIL.

V is TRBV19 and J is TRBJ1-5, with 9 bases aligning to TRBD1. Per germline, CDR1 LNHDA and CDR2 SQIVND (reference sequence). The CDR3 runs 19 residues. V lost 2 bases to trimming and J lost 3 bases; unmatched junction nucleotides: 14. The CDR3: CASSITIDRGARNNQPQHF. CDR3 coding DNA: TGTGCCAGTAGTATAACGATCGACAGGGGGGCTAGGAACAATCAGCCCCAGCATTTT.

V gene TRBV28 combines with J gene TRBJ1-5; no firm D call. CDR3 length: 11 residues. Trimming took 7 bases from V and 13 from J, leaving 14 bases between them. Per the germline V gene, CDR1 is MDHEN and CDR2 is SYDVKM. The CDR3 nucleotides read TGTGCCAGCACTTCGGAGGGCCCGCAGCATTTT. As protein: CASTSEGPQHF.

The chain combines TRBV7-6 with TRBJ2-1; D could derive from TRBD1 or TRBD2 (7 bases each). Germline values: CDR1 SGHVS, CDR2 FNYEAQ. This CDR3 comprises 16 residues. Trimming pared 5 bases from V and 5 bases from J, leaving 19 bases between. The CDR3 DNA is TGTGCCAGCAGCGCCCGAACAGGGGAGGGTAACAATGAGCAGTTCTTC. Protein product: CASSARTGEGNNEQFF.

CDR3 sequence (DNA): TGCGCCAGCAGCCAACCCTCTAGCGGGCAGTTCTTC. It encodes CASSQPSSGQFF. V and J are TRBV4-3 and TRBJ2-1; 7 bases match TRBD2. V lost 2 bases and J lost 12; bases outside the gene matches: 4. Germline-derived CDR1 and CDR2 are LGHNA and YSLEER. The CDR3 is 12 amino acids.

J is TRBJ2-7 and V is TRBV7-8; D is undetermined. CDR3 length: 14 amino acids. V lost 3 bases to trimming and J lost 4 bases, with 13 bases between them. Germline loops: CDR1 SGHVS, CDR2 FQNEAQ. The CDR3 is CASSFGSMEYEQYF. CDR3 coding DNA: TGTGCCAGCAGCTTTGGTTCTATGGAGTACGAGCAGTACTTC.

The rearrangement joins TRBV6-5 to TRBJ1-1; TRBD1 matches 7 bases. Germline V gene data show CDR1 as MNHEY and CDR2 as SVGAGI. The CDR3 consists of 13 residues. Trimming took 4 bases from V and 10 from J; bases not matched to a gene: 9. CDR3 sequence reads: CASSLTQGLPAFF. CDR3 nucleotides: TGTGCCAGCAGTTTGACACAGGGGCTGCCAGCTTTCTTT.

This clone was observed a handful of times. V is TRBV10-3 and J is TRBJ2-2; the match to TRBD2 covers 9 bases. CDR1 is ENHRY, CDR2 SYGVKD, per germline. The J segment lost 3 bases and the V segment lost 8 bases, leaving 7 bases of the junction unmatched. The CDR3 is 15 amino acids. As DNA, the CDR3 is TGTGCCATCGGGGTAGCGGGAGTGGACACCGGGGAGCTGTTTTTT. Its protein is CAIGVAGVDTGELFF.

This clone has just one count. The V gene is TRBV5-4, the J gene TRBJ2-3; 8 bases match TRBD2. CDR1 is SGHNT, CDR2 YYREEE, per germline (reference sequence). The J segment lost 8 bases and the V segment lost 5 bases, leaving 13 bases of the junction unmatched. This CDR3 spans 15 amino acids. The CDR3, as DNA: TGTGCCAGCAGTCCGCCCGGGACTAGTCTCAGTACGCAGTATTTT. Encoded protein: CASSPPGTSLSTQYF.

This clone was observed a single time. The J gene is TRBJ1-3, the V gene TRBV7-6; D remains ambiguous. Trimming stripped 4 bases from V and 8 bases from J, with 12 bases between. Germline V CDR1 and CDR2: SGHVS, FNYEAQ. The CDR3 runs to 13 residues. The CDR3 DNA is TGTGCCAGCAGCTCACCCAGCGTCGACACCATATATTTT. It translates to CASSSPSVDTIYF.